The 15 T cell receptor beta chains below all came from one sample that was sequenced in a study of cytomegalovirus exposure and HLA in healthy donors. PCR was performed using 60 Vbeta and 13 Jbeta primers. Here immunoSEQ multiplex PCR was the method, and the copy in TCRdb shows in-frame clones only, minus some. The sample yields 170,000 or so clones, more than 80% seen once. Sequencing was performed on PBMCs. The source of these receptors is a man between 18 and 35 years old in good health and CMV-seronegative.

J is TRBJ1-1 and V is TRBV5-1, with D perhaps TRBD1 (5 bases). V gave up 6 bases and J gave up 3 bases, with 12 bases separating them. This CDR3 has 13 residues. Germline V gene sequence: CDR1 SGHRS, CDR2 YFSETQ. CDR3 protein: CASTRRGDTEAFF. DNA for the CDR3: TGCGCCAGCACCCGGAGGGGCGACACTGAAGCTTTCTTT.

V gene TRBV28 combines with J gene TRBJ2-7, with D maybe TRBD2 (6 bases). This CDR3 is built from 15 residues. Looked up from germline, CDR1 is MDHEN and CDR2 is SYDVKM. With 5 bases removed from V and 0 bases from J, the gap between germline ends came to 14 bases. The CDR3 protein is CASSPSGGTSYEQYF. The CDR3 DNA follows: TGTGCCAGCAGTCCCTCGGGCGGGACCTCCTACGAGCAGTACTTC.

This clone was found once. The V and J genes are TRBV4-1 and TRBJ2-5; D is perhaps TRBD2 (6 bases). Trimming removed 1 base at V and 3 bases at J, with 15 bases between. The CDR3 totals 16 residues. Germline CDR1 and CDR2: MGHRA and YSYEKL. The CDR3 DNA reads TGCGCCAGCAGCCAAGTAGTGGGAGGCACGAAAGAGACCCAGTACTTC. Residues: CASSQVVGGTKETQYF.

The chain is built from TRBV7-9 and TRBJ2-1; 8 bases align to TRBD2. CDR1 SEHNR and CDR2 FQNEAQ come from the germline V gene (reference sequence). This CDR3 spans 15 amino acids. Trimming removed 3 bases from V and 4 bases from J; junction bases left unmatched: 5. CDR3: CASSFRGTSYNEQFF. The CDR3 DNA reads TGTGCCAGCAGCTTCCGAGGGACTAGTTACAATGAGCAGTTCTTC.

J is TRBJ2-6 and V is TRBV10-3; 10 nucleotides agree with TRBD1. CDR1 ENHRY and CDR2 SYGVKD come from the germline V gene. The CDR3 has 19 amino acids. V was clipped by 0 bases and J by 1 base; unmatched bases: 6. The CDR3: CAISESLGTGVSGANVLTF. DNA for the CDR3: TGTGCCATCAGTGAGTCTCTTGGGACAGGGGTTTCTGGGGCCAACGTCCTGACTTTC.

This chain joins TRBV27 and TRBJ1-1; 8 nucleotides match TRBD1. Looked up from germline, CDR1 is MNHEY and CDR2 is SMNVEV (reference sequence). The CDR3 has 16 amino acids. V shed 2 bases and J 9 bases; nucleotides not matched to a gene: 14. CDR3 in DNA: TGTGCCAGCAGTTTACGCCTGGGACAGGAAACGTTTCAAGCTTTCTTT. This gives the protein CASSLRLGQETFQAFF.

This chain connects TRBV29-1 to TRBJ2-7; TRBD2 is a possible D gene (5 bases). V was pared by 1 base and J by 0 bases, with 13 bases between. The CDR3 runs 15 residues. CDR1 is SQVTM and CDR2 is ANQGSEA in the germline V gene. CDR3: CSVEGTGLRSYEQYF. In nucleotides, the CDR3 is TGCAGCGTTGAAGGGACGGGGTTACGCTCCTACGAGCAGTACTTC.

CDR3 residues: CASSYRQGENTGELFF. DNA of the CDR3: TGTGCCAGCAGCTATCGACAGGGTGAGAACACCGGGGAGCTGTTTTTT. J is TRBJ2-2 and V is TRBV7-9; TRBD1 matches 7 bases. The V gene end was trimmed by 4 bases and the J gene end by 1 base; junction bases not matched to a gene: 6. Looked up from germline, CDR1 is SEHNR and CDR2 is FQNEAQ (reference sequence). CDR3 size: 16 residues.

CDR3 sequence: CASSTGERETQYF. In nucleotides, the CDR3 is TGTGCCAGCAGCACAGGGGAAAGGGAGACCCAGTACTTC. V and J are TRBV7-2 and TRBJ2-5, with TRBD1 matching over 7 bases. V shed 5 bases, J shed 5 bases, and the junction held 5 bases outside the gene matches. CDR3 size: 13 residues. In germline, CDR1 is SGHTA, CDR2 FQGNSA.

The V call is TRBV7-6, the J call TRBJ2-7, with 13 bases fitting TRBD2. Trimming took 5 bases from V and 2 from J; bases not matched to a gene: 3. The CDR3 contains 15 residues. CDR1 and CDR2 (germline): SGHVS, FNYEAQ. Written as DNA, the CDR3 is TGTGCCAGCAGCCAACTAGCGGGGGGGGCCTACGAGCAGTACTTC. Amino acid sequence: CASSQLAGGAYEQYF.

This chain joins TRBV6-5 and TRBJ2-1; D uncertain. The CDR3 runs 13 residues. The germline V gene encodes CDR1 MNHEY and CDR2 SVGAGI. V shed 6 bases and J shed 7 bases, with 13 bases lying between them. CDR3 sequence: CASSWAIRNEQFF. The CDR3 coding sequence is TGTGCCAGCAGCTGGGCCATAAGGAATGAGCAGTTCTTC.

This chain uses TRBV7-9 with TRBJ2-3; D is ambiguous. V was pared by 2 bases and J by 0 bases, with 9 bases between. The V gene's germline CDR1 is SEHNR and CDR2 FQNEAQ (reference sequence). The CDR3 runs to 15 residues. This chain's CDR3 is CASSLYGSSTDTQYF. The DNA for the CDR3 is TGTGCCAGCAGCTTATATGGCAGTAGCACAGATACGCAGTATTTT.

The chain has TRBV6-5 and TRBJ2-1; maybe TRBD1 (6 bases). CDR3 length: 15 residues. Trimming took 7 bases from V and 7 from J, leaving 20 bases between them. Germline CDR1 reads MNHEY; CDR2 reads SVGAGI. The CDR3 region has the DNA TGTGCCAGCAAAATACAGGCCAAAAGGGGGAATGAGCAGTTCTTC. This codes for CASKIQAKRGNEQFF.

V gene TRBV7-9 combines with J gene TRBJ2-2; 7 bases line up with TRBD2. This CDR3 comprises 15 residues. The J segment lost 0 bases and the V segment lost 6 bases, leaving 4 bases of the junction unmatched. The V gene's germline CDR1 is SEHNR and CDR2 FQNEAQ (reference sequence). Here the CDR3 reads CASSPSGTNTGELFF. In nucleotides, the CDR3 is TGTGCCAGCAGTCCGAGCGGGACGAACACCGGGGAGCTGTTTTTT.

The gene calls are TRBV28 and TRBJ2-1; TRBD2 might be the D (5 bases). Trimming took 5 bases from V and 6 from J, leaving 8 bases between them. The germline V gene has CDR1 MDHEN and CDR2 SYDVKM. This CDR3 has 12 amino acids. DNA of the CDR3: TGTGCCAGCAGTCGCGCGGGCAATGAGCAGTTCTTC. Translation gives CASSRAGNEQFF.